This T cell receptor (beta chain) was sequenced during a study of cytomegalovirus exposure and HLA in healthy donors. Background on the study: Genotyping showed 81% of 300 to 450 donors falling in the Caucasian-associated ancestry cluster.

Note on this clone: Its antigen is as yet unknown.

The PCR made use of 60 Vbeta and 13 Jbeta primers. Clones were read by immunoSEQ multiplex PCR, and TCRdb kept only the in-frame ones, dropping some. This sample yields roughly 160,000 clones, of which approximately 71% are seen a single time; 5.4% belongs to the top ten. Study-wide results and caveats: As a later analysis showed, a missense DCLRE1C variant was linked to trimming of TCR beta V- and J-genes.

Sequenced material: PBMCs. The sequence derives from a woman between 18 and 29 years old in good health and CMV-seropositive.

CDR3 bases: TGTGCCAGCAGCTTAACGAGGGTAGGTCAGCCCCAGCATTTT. It is translated as CASSLTRVGQPQHF. The rearrangement links TRBV7-2 to TRBJ1-5; the D is unclear. The CDR3 length is 14 residues. The germline V gene encodes CDR1 SGHTA and CDR2 FQGNSA. V gave up 2 bases and J gave up 6 bases, with 11 bases separating them.